This passage covers 30 T cell receptor beta chains from one sample sequenced in a study of T cell responses to AZD1222 COVID-19 vaccine. The repertoire was sequenced with immunoSEQ multiplex PCR; TCRdb's copy has only in-frame clones and lacks some. The table records around 150,000 clones, 88% of them present only once. The sequenced sample was peripheral blood, obtained on day 0 of AZD1222 vaccination. The receptors here all came from an adult in good health.

The rearrangement links TRBV10-3 to TRBJ1-6, with a tentative D call TRBD1 (5 bases). Germline CDR1 and CDR2: ENHRY and SYGVKD. Trimming took 9 bases from V and 3 from J, leaving 9 bases between them. This CDR3 spans 13 amino acids. CDR3 loop: CAIGTDYNSPLHF. CDR3 nucleotides: TGTGCCATAGGGACGGACTATAATTCACCCCTCCACTTT.

The V and J genes are TRBV5-1 and TRBJ2-5; D remains ambiguous. CDR1 and CDR2 from the germline V gene are SGHRS and YFSETQ. Between the trimmed V and J ends, which lost 2 bases and 5 bases, there was a span of 10 bases. This CDR3 contains 13 residues. CDR3 amino acids: CASSLSSRETQYF. CDR3 bases: TGCGCCAGCAGCTTAAGTAGCAGGGAGACCCAGTACTTC.

This chain joins TRBV4-3 and TRBJ1-1; TRBD1 agrees at 8 bases. V lost 1 base and J lost 7; bases outside the gene matches: 5. Germline values: CDR1 LGHNA, CDR2 YSLEER. There are 14 residues in the CDR3. This CDR3 reads CASSQGQGRFEAFF. Here the CDR3 DNA reads TGCGCCAGCAGCCAAGGACAGGGGAGGTTTGAAGCTTTCTTT.

The V and J genes are TRBV29-1 and TRBJ1-3; 7 bases map to TRBD1. The CDR3 is made up of 14 amino acids. Germline CDR1 is SQVTM and CDR2 is ANQGSEA. Trimming removed 7 bases from V and 1 base from J; junction bases left unmatched: 7. In DNA, the CDR3 is TGCAGCGCCCCCCCGACAGGGTCTGGAAACACCATATATTTT. This gives the protein CSAPPTGSGNTIYF.

This clone showed up just a few times. The chain uses TRBV2 and TRBJ2-1, with unresolved D. Between the trimmed V and J ends, which lost 3 bases and 6 bases, there was a span of 9 bases. CDR1 is SNHLY and CDR2 is FYNNEI in the germline V gene. The CDR3 is 13 amino acids. The CDR3 region is CASSEEYPNEQFF. Written as DNA, the CDR3 is TGTGCCAGCAGTGAGGAGTACCCCAATGAGCAGTTCTTC.

The chain combines TRBV6-5 with TRBJ1-5; 8 nucleotides match TRBD1. Germline lookup yields CDR1 MNHEY and CDR2 SVGAGI. This CDR3 is 13 amino acids long. The ends lost 4 bases at V and 7 bases at J; junction bases unmatched: 3. The CDR3 is CASSSGGGQPQHF. CDR3 coding DNA: TGTGCCAGCAGTTCAGGGGGCGGGCAGCCCCAGCATTTT.

The CDR3 DNA follows: TGTGCCAGCAGCTTACTAGGGGGGACTAGCGGAAACAATGAGCAGTTCTTC. Residues: CASSLLGGTSGNNEQFF. The rearrangement links TRBV11-2 to TRBJ2-1; 11 bases align to TRBD2. Germline CDR1 SGHAT, CDR2 FQNNGV. Losses at the gene ends were 2 bases for V and 5 bases for J; bases not matched to a gene: 8. The CDR3 is made up of 17 amino acids.

V gene TRBV13 combines with J gene TRBJ1-2; D is uncertain. The CDR3 has 14 residues. Trimming took off 0 bases at V and 4 bases at J, with 9 bases between the two ends. Germline V CDR1 and CDR2: PRHDT, FYEKMQ (reference sequence). This CDR3 reads CASSLGGASYGYTF. The DNA for the CDR3 is TGTGCCAGCAGCTTAGGGGGCGCAAGCTATGGCTACACCTTC. The complete variable domain, with remaining parts taken from reference TRBV13 and TRBJ1-2, reads AAGVIQSPRHLIKEKRETATLKCYPIPRHDTVYWYQQGPGQDPQFLISFYEKMQSDKGSIPDRFSAQQFSDYHSELNMSSLELGDSALYFCASSLGGASYGYTFGSGTRLTVV.

The chain is built from TRBV10-3 and TRBJ2-7, with D tentatively TRBD1 (6 bases). Germline values: CDR1 ENHRY, CDR2 SYGVKD. V was pared by 10 bases and J by 5 bases, with 18 bases between. There are 13 residues in the CDR3. The CDR3, as DNA: TGTGCCACCTGGCCAGGGCAGGGGAACGAGCAGTACTTC. It translates to CATWPGQGNEQYF.

In DNA form, the CDR3 reads TGTGCCATCTCGGGACTAGCGGGGGGGTACAGGTCCTACAATGAGCAGTTCTTC. Translation: CAISGLAGGYRSYNEQFF. The chain joins TRBV10-3 to TRBJ2-1, with 16 bases fitting TRBD2. Germline lookup yields CDR1 ENHRY and CDR2 SYGVKD. The V segment lost 8 bases and the J segment 1 base; nucleotides outside the gene matches: 8. The CDR3 is made up of 18 amino acids.

This chain connects TRBV19 to TRBJ1-2, with 8 bases fitting TRBD1. The CDR3 is 13 amino acids. V was clipped by 6 bases and J by 3 bases; unmatched bases: 3. Looked up from germline, CDR1 is LNHDA and CDR2 is SQIVND (reference sequence). CDR3 in amino acids: CASRLTGDYGYTF. The CDR3 bases are TGTGCCAGTAGGCTGACAGGGGACTATGGCTACACCTTC.

The chain recombines TRBV5-4 with TRBJ2-5; 7 positions match TRBD1. This CDR3 is built from 15 residues. The germline V gene has CDR1 SGHNT and CDR2 YYREEE (reference sequence). Trimming cost V 4 bases and J 3 bases; bases outside gene matches: 9. CDR3 bases: TGTGCCAGCAGCCTAGGGGACAGATCAGAAGAGACCCAGTACTTC. This sequence encodes CASSLGDRSEETQYF.

This rearrangement joins TRBV6-5 to TRBJ1-6; D is uncertain. The CDR3 is made up of 13 amino acids. Trimming shortened V by 6 bases and J by 8 bases, and 11 bases separated the two germline ends. CDR1 is MNHEY and CDR2 is SVGAGI in the germline V gene. CDR3 loop: CASSRNRDSPLHF. The CDR3 DNA sequence: TGTGCCAGCAGCCGGAACAGAGATTCACCCCTCCACTTT.

The table lists this clone with a few counts. The chain employs TRBV9 and TRBJ2-3; D may correspond to TRBD1 or TRBD2 (5 bases each). The V gene's germline CDR1 is SGDLS and CDR2 YYNGEE. Deletions cut 5 bases from V and 4 bases from J, with 20 bases between. CDR3 length: 16 residues. In DNA form, the CDR3 reads TGTGCCAGCAGTCCTAGTGGCGGTGGGGGAGCAGATACGCAGTATTTT. The encoded protein is CASSPSGGGGADTQYF.

The chain couples TRBV27 to TRBJ2-7; a possible D gene is TRBD1 (6 bases). V was trimmed by 6 bases and J by 2 bases, leaving 14 bases between them. Per the germline V gene, CDR1 is MNHEY and CDR2 is SMNVEV (reference sequence). The CDR3 has 14 residues. This chain's CDR3 is CASSLGGSAYEQYF. In DNA form, the CDR3 reads TGTGCCAGCAGCCTAGGGGGTTCTGCCTACGAGCAGTACTTC.

This clone was observed a handful of times. CDR3 protein: CASSFSSGDTTDTQYF. The CDR3 bases are TGTGCCAGCAGTTTCTCTAGCGGGGACACCACAGATACGCAGTATTTT. The rearrangement links TRBV27 to TRBJ2-3; 9 nucleotides line up with TRBD2. The CDR3 contains 16 residues. V shed 3 bases and J 2 bases; nucleotides not matched to a gene: 6. Germline loops: CDR1 MNHEY, CDR2 SMNVEV (reference sequence).

The chain is built from TRBV4-1 and TRBJ2-2; D is perhaps TRBD1 (6 bases). CDR3 length: 17 amino acids. Trimming took off 0 bases at V and 0 bases at J, with 11 bases between the two ends. Germline V lookup: CDR1 MGHRA, CDR2 YSYEKL. The CDR3 nucleotides are TGCGCCAGCAGCCAAGAGTCGACAGGACCGAACACCGGGGAGCTGTTTTTT. This gives the protein CASSQESTGPNTGELFF.

The V and J genes are TRBV28 and TRBJ1-1, with D perhaps matching TRBD1 (6 bases). Trimming stripped 5 bases from V and 6 bases from J, with 16 bases between. CDR1 MDHEN and CDR2 SYDVKM come from the germline V gene. The length of the CDR3 is 14 residues. The CDR3 spells CASSLPQGTAEAFF. The CDR3 DNA is TGTGCCAGCAGTCTACCACAGGGTACGGCTGAAGCTTTCTTT.

The chain employs TRBV20-1 and TRBJ1-2; the D is unclear. The germline gives CDR1 DFQATT, CDR2 SNEGSKA (reference sequence). The CDR3 has 12 amino acids. V shed 3 bases and J shed 1 base, with 6 bases lying between them. CDR3 DNA: TGCAGTGCTAGTGGGAATAACTATGGCTACACCTTC. Its translation is CSASGNNYGYTF.

The chain joins TRBV3-1 (or the pseudogene TRBV3-2) to TRBJ1-2; 8 bases line up with TRBD1. The length of the CDR3 is 14 residues. In germline, CDR1 is LGHDT, CDR2 YNNKEL (reference sequence). V lost 6 bases, J lost 4 bases, and 7 bases stayed unmatched. As DNA, the CDR3 is TGTGCCAGCAGTCACCGGGACAGGATCTATGGCTACACCTTC. Translating it yields CASSHRDRIYGYTF.

The chain couples TRBV5-1 to TRBJ2-1, with 7 bases fitting TRBD2. The CDR3 is 15 amino acids. Germline-derived CDR1 and CDR2 are SGHRS and YFSETQ. V lost 2 bases, J lost 2 bases, and 4 bases stayed unmatched. The CDR3 region is CASSLAGSAYNEQFF. The CDR3 nucleotides read TGCGCCAGCAGCTTAGCGGGATCTGCCTACAATGAGCAGTTCTTC.

J is TRBJ1-5 and V is TRBV16; possible D gene TRBD1, 5 bases. With 4 bases removed from V and 0 bases from J, the gap between germline ends came to 16 bases. Germline V lookup: CDR1 KGHSY, CDR2 FQNENV. The CDR3 has 17 residues. The DNA for the CDR3 is TGTGCCAGCAGCCCTACGACCGGGGGGAGTAGCAATCAGCCCCAGCATTTT. Amino acids: CASSPTTGGSSNQPQHF.

This clone was recorded once. This chain joins TRBV30 and TRBJ1-6; no definite D call. Per germline, CDR1 GTSNPN and CDR2 SVGIG (reference sequence). The CDR3 runs to 13 residues. V gave up 4 bases and J gave up 7 bases, with 11 bases separating them. This CDR3 reads CAWIGGFNSPLHF. In DNA, the CDR3 is TGTGCCTGGATCGGAGGGTTCAATTCACCCCTCCACTTT.

V usage is TRBV24-1 and J usage is TRBJ1-5; TRBD1 matches at 9 bases. Germline V gene sequence: CDR1 KGHDR, CDR2 SFDVKD. The CDR3 extends over 19 amino acids. J was trimmed by 0 bases and V by 9 bases; bases with no gene match: 17. CDR3 protein: CATGKPTGGSGYSNQPQHF. CDR3 in DNA: TGTGCCACCGGGAAGCCGACAGGGGGGAGCGGATATAGCAATCAGCCCCAGCATTTT.

This chain joins TRBV27 and TRBJ2-3; 13 bases are a match to TRBD2. The CDR3 contains 16 residues. Germline V gene data show CDR1 as MNHEY and CDR2 as SMNVEV (reference sequence). V lost 5 bases and J lost 2; bases outside the gene matches: 4. Written as DNA, the CDR3 is TGTGCCAGCAGTGCGGGACTAGCGGGGATCACAGATACGCAGTATTTT. Residues: CASSAGLAGITDTQYF.

This clone was detected once. This rearrangement joins TRBV11-2 to TRBJ2-5, with TRBD1 identical over 9 bases. Germline CDR1 reads SGHAT; CDR2 reads FQNNGV. This CDR3 is built from 16 residues. Unmatched junction bases numbered 11, after V lost 4 bases and J lost 5 bases. As DNA, the CDR3 is TGTGCCAGCAGCTCACCCCGGGACAGGGTTCGCGAGACCCAGTACTTC. Translating it yields CASSSPRDRVRETQYF. The full variable domain, with the rest looked up from reference TRBV11-2 and TRBJ2-5, is EAGVAQSPRYKIIEKRQSVAFWCNPISGHATLYWYQQILGQGPKLLIQFQNNGVVDDSQLPKDRFSAERLKGVDSTLKIQPAKLEDSAVYLCASSSPRDRVRETQYFGPGTRLLVL.

V and J are TRBV5-4 and TRBJ1-1, with D unclear. The CDR3 length is 12 residues. CDR1 is SGHNT, CDR2 YYREEE, per germline (reference sequence). V dropped 4 bases and J dropped 4 bases, with 8 bases sitting between them. CDR3 in DNA: TGTGCCAGCAGCCCCCGTGGCACTGAAGCTTTCTTT. It translates to CASSPRGTEAFF.

The chain carries TRBV3-1 (or the pseudogene TRBV3-2) and TRBJ2-7; a possible D gene is TRBD1 (5 bases). Trimming took 0 bases from V and 7 from J, leaving 10 bases between them. The CDR3 extends over 13 amino acids. From germline, CDR1 is LGHDT and CDR2 YNNKEL (reference sequence). CDR3 loop: CASSQDPGKEQYF. The CDR3 bases are TGTGCCAGCAGCCAAGACCCAGGGAAAGAGCAGTACTTC.

This CDR3 is CASSPPSIPYYGYTF. As DNA, the CDR3 is TGTGCCAGCAGTCCCCCCTCTATTCCTTACTATGGCTACACCTTC. The chain is built from TRBV28 and TRBJ1-2; no clear D gene. Germline loops: CDR1 MDHEN, CDR2 SYDVKM. The CDR3 extends over 15 amino acids. The V end was cut by 5 bases, the J end by 3 bases, with 16 bases between.

The chain has TRBV7-2 and TRBJ1-1; TRBD1 might be the D (5 bases). The CDR3 is made up of 13 amino acids. Trimming shortened V by 1 base and J by 8 bases, and 11 bases separated the two germline ends. CDR1 and CDR2 from the germline V gene are SGHTA and FQGNSA. For the CDR3, the DNA is TGTGCCAGCAGCTTAGTTTGGCAGGGCGAAGCTTTCTTT. This gives the protein CASSLVWQGEAFF.